This TCR beta chain was recorded in a study of blood T cell repertoires in COVID-19. Study at large: The samples span acute and convalescent COVID-19 from the United States, Italy and Spain.

Sequenced by immunoSEQ multiplex PCR; TCRdb stores in-frame clones only, minus some. The sample has about 390,000 clones, around 87% seen once. Participants' own reports of clinical history determined their cohort assignment. V gave up 3 bases and J gave up 4 bases; unmatched junction bases: 5. Per the germline V gene, CDR1 is SNHLY and CDR2 is FYNNEI. The length of the CDR3 is 15 residues. V is TRBV2 and J is TRBJ2-3, with 9 bases lining up with TRBD2. The source is a woman aged 50 to 60 who had recovered from COVID-19. The material sequenced was PBMCs or T cells enriched from blood (not recorded which). The CDR3 DNA sequence: TGTGCCAGCAGTGAGCTAGCGGGGTTGTCAGATACGCAGTATTTT. Its translation: CASSELAGLSDTQYF. Full variable domain (missing parts from reference TRBV2 and TRBJ2-3): EPEVTQTPSHQVTQMGQEVILRCVPISNHLYFYWYRQILGQKVEFLVSFYNNEISEKSEIFDDQFSVERPDGSNFTLKIRSTKLEDSAMYFCASSELAGLSDTQYFGPGTRLTVL.